This entry lists 14 T cell receptor beta chains sequenced from one sample in a study of blood T cells in healthy people across ages. With a J-beta primer mix and a sample-barcoded 5' primer, a second PCR ran 7 to 11 cycles. Each CDR3 protein gets one entry after TCRdb re-called the 5' RACE reads with MiXCR. The repertoire holds around 670,000 distinct CDR3 sequences, with less than 35% as singletons. Sequencing used blood. All receptors come from a woman of 80 years or more in good health.

This clonotype was found many times. The chain couples TRBV20-1 to TRBJ1-5; D not certain. Per the germline V gene, CDR1 is DFQATT and CDR2 is SNEGSKA (reference sequence). CDR3 length: 16 amino acids. Trimming left V 5 bases short and J 6 bases short, with 23 bases between. The CDR3 loop reads CSALPPGPSTSQPQHF. CDR3 bases: TGCAGTGCTCTCCCCCCCGGGCCATCCACCAGTCAGCCCCAGCATTTT.

This clonotype was detected a few times. With a much larger clone just one base away, this may be a read error. The chain recombines TRBV12-3 or TRBV12-4 with TRBJ2-3, with D perhaps TRBD1 (7 bases). The CDR3 consists of 13 residues. The CDR3 nucleotides are TGTGCCAACAGTTTCGTAGGAGGGACAGTATGGTATTTT. It specifies CANSFVGGTVWYF.

This clonotype was seen repeatedly, ten times or more. This chain uses TRBV3-1 with TRBJ2-1; D possibly corresponds to TRBD1 (5 bases). In germline, CDR1 is LGHDT, CDR2 YNNKEL (reference sequence). The length of the CDR3 is 15 residues. V dropped 5 bases and J dropped 0 bases, with 11 bases sitting between them. CDR3 protein: CASSWGRSSYNEQFF. The CDR3 coding sequence is TGTGCCAGCAGCTGGGGCAGGAGCTCCTACAATGAGCAGTTCTTC.

This clonotype was recorded many times. The CDR3 here is CASSSGQGLVGNEQFF. DNA for the CDR3: TGTGCCAGCAGCTCGGGACAGGGTCTAGTGGGCAATGAGCAGTTCTTC. The rearrangement joins TRBV13 to TRBJ2-1; 9 nucleotides align to TRBD1. Germline CDR1 PRHDT, CDR2 FYEKMQ (reference sequence). J gave up 6 bases and V 4 bases, and 10 bases lay outside the gene matches. CDR3 length: 16 residues.

The chain is built from TRBV7-2 and TRBJ1-3; D is ambiguous. Trimming removed 3 bases at V and 2 bases at J, with 14 bases between. Germline loops: CDR1 SGHTA, CDR2 FQGNSA. The CDR3 is 16 residues long. CDR3 residues: CASSFEAGLPGNTIYF. In DNA form, the CDR3 reads TGTGCCAGCAGCTTCGAGGCCGGCCTACCTGGAAACACCATATATTTT.

This clonotype was picked up a small number of times. Here the CDR3 reads CASSQDKPWNTGELFF. DNA for the CDR3: TGCGCCAGCAGCCAAGATAAGCCTTGGAACACCGGGGAGCTGTTTTTT. V is TRBV4-1 and J is TRBJ2-2; D is ambiguous. The V end was cut by 0 bases, the J end by 1 base, with 9 bases between. The CDR3 loop spans 16 amino acids. The germline V gene has CDR1 MGHRA and CDR2 YSYEKL.

The chain combines TRBV4-1 with TRBJ2-1, with unresolved D. The CDR3 covers 16 residues. V gave up 1 base and J gave up 13 bases, with 23 bases separating them. The germline CDR1 and CDR2 sequences are MGHRA and YSYEKL. The CDR3 here is CASSQGLTNSQEAQFF. DNA of the CDR3: TGCGCCAGCAGCCAAGGTTTAACAAACAGTCAAGAGGCCCAGTTCTTC.

This clonotype was found a few times. A much larger clone lies one base from this, so it may be a read error. The chain is built from TRBV7-9 and TRBJ2-7; D unresolved. Germline CDR1 is SEHNR and CDR2 is FQNEAQ (reference sequence). The CDR3 has 12 residues. Trimming removed 5 bases at V and 7 bases at J, with 12 bases between. CDR3 amino acids: CASSRINNEQYF. The DNA for the CDR3 is TGTGCCAGCAGCCGGATCAACAATGAGCAGTACTTC. The entire variable domain, with the rest obtained from reference TRBV7-9 and TRBJ2-7, is as follows: DTGVSQNPRHKITKRGQNVTFRCDPISEHNRLYWYRQTLGQGPEFLTYFQNEAQLEKSRLLSDRFSAERPKGSFSTLEIQRTEQGDSAMYLCASSRINNEQYFGPGTRLTVT.

At least ten counts were recorded for this clonotype. This chain uses TRBV2 with TRBJ1-1; TRBD1 aligns across 10 bases. The J segment lost 3 bases and the V segment lost 6 bases, leaving 7 bases of the junction unmatched. The CDR3 is 15 amino acids. Germline values: CDR1 SNHLY, CDR2 FYNNEI. In DNA form, the CDR3 reads TGTGCCAGCAGGCCGGACAGGGGGATGCACACTGAAGCTTTCTTT. It encodes CASRPDRGMHTEAFF.

Worth noting for this clonotype: A junction boundary mismatches the germline segment, possibly from a read error. The J gene is TRBJ1-4, the V gene TRBV20-1, with D tentatively TRBD1 (5 bases). Germline V gene lookup returns CDR1 DFQATT and CDR2 SNEGSKA (reference sequence). This CDR3 spans 14 amino acids. The DNA of the CDR3 is TGCAGTGCTACGAGGGACGCAACTAATGAAAAACGGTTTTTT. Amino acid sequence: CSATRDATNEKRFF.

This clonotype came up once. This sequence may be a read error, since a much larger clone differs from it by one base. This chain joins TRBV5-8 and TRBJ1-2, with TRBD1 matching 9 bases. CDR3 length: 15 residues. Germline-derived CDR1 and CDR2 are SGHTS and YDEGEE. CDR3 protein: CAGSQGQGRWDGYTF. The CDR3 nucleotides are TGTGCCGGCAGCCAGGGACAGGGAAGATGGGATGGCTACACCTTC.

The table lists this clonotype with a few counts. This chain uses TRBV20-1 with TRBJ1-2; D gene uncertain. In germline, CDR1 is DFQATT, CDR2 SNEGSKA (reference sequence). This CDR3 has 11 amino acids. Trimming took off 0 bases at V and 12 bases at J, with 11 bases between the two ends. The CDR3 here is CSARDLHRDTF. In nucleotides, the CDR3 is TGCAGTGCTAGAGATCTTCATAGGGACACCTTC.

In its sample, this clonotype was seen a few times. A much larger clonotype is one base distant, so this may be a read error. The rearrangement uses TRBV10-3 and TRBJ1-2; 8 nucleotides align to TRBD1. J gave up 4 bases and V 5 bases, and 9 bases lay outside the gene matches. The CDR3 covers 15 residues. From germline, CDR1 is ENHRY and CDR2 SYGVKD. CDR3 DNA sequence: TGTGCCATCAGTATGACAGGGGACGAGCGCTATGGCTACACCTTC. This encodes CAISMTGDERYGYTF.

The chain is built from TRBV7-3 and TRBJ2-3; 10 nucleotides align to TRBD2. The V segment lost 5 bases and the J segment 2 bases; nucleotides outside the gene matches: 7. CDR3 length equals 16 residues. CDR1 and CDR2 (germline): SGHTA, FQGTGA. The CDR3 reads CASSPRSGRTTDTQYF. For the CDR3, the DNA is TGTGCCAGCAGCCCCCGTAGCGGGAGGACCACAGATACGCAGTATTTT.